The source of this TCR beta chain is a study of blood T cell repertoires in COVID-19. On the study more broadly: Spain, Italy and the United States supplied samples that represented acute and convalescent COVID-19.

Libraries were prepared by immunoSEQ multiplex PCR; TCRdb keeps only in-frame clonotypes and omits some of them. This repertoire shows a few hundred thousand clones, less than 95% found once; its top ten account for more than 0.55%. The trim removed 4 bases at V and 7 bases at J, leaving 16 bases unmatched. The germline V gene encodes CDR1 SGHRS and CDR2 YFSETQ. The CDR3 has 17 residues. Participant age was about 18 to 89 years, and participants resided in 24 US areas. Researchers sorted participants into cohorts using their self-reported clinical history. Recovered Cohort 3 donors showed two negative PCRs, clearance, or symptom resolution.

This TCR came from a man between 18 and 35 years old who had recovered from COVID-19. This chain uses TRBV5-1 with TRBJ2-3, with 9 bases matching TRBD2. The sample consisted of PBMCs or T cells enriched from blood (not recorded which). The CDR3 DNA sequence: TGCGCCAGCAGCCAAGAAAATAGCGGGAGCCTCATGTATACGCAGTATTTT. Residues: CASSQENSGSLMYTQYF.